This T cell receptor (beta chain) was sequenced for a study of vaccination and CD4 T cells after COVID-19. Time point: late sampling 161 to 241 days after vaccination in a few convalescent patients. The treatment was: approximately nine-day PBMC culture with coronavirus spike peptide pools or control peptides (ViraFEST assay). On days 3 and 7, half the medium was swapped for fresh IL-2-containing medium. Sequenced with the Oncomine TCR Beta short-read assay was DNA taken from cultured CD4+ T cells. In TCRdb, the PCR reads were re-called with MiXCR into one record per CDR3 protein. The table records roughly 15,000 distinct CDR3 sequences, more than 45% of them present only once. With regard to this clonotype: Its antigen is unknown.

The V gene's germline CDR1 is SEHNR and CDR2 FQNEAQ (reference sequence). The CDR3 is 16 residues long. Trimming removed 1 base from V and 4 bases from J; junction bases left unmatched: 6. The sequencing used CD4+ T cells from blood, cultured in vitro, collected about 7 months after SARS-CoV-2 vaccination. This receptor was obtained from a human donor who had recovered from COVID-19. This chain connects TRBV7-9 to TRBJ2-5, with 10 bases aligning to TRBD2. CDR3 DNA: TGTGCCAGCAGCTTAGGGCAAGCGGGAGGGCCAGAGACCCAGTACTTC. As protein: CASSLGQAGGPETQYF.